This passage covers 3 T cell receptor beta chains from one sample sequenced in a study of T cell responses to AZD1222 COVID-19 vaccine. Assay used: immunoSEQ multiplex PCR; TCRdb lists only in-frame clones, some missing. The sample has roughly 140,000 clones; over 75% are singletons. This specimen was peripheral blood, taken 28 days after the second AZD1222 dose. The receptor set was obtained from an adult who received the AZD1222 COVID-19 vaccine.

The gene calls are TRBV7-2 and TRBJ1-2; D is ambiguous. Trimming shortened V by 5 bases and J by 8 bases, and 9 bases separated the two germline ends. The germline CDR1 and CDR2 sequences are SGHTA and FQGNSA. This CDR3 is built from 11 residues. DNA for the CDR3: TGTGCCAGCAGCGCAGGCTACGGCTACACCTTC. Translation gives CASSAGYGYTF.

This clone has just one count. The J gene is TRBJ1-4, the V gene TRBV30, with TRBD1 matching over 8 bases. The J segment lost 10 bases and the V segment lost 5 bases, leaving 18 bases of the junction unmatched. The CDR3 contains 16 residues. Germline CDR1 is GTSNPN and CDR2 is SVGIG (reference sequence). The chain's CDR3 is CAWSSGGAVGNGKLFF. In DNA, the CDR3 is TGTGCCTGGTCGTCAGGGGGCGCGGTGGGTAACGGAAAACTGTTTTTT.

The chain has TRBV29-1 and TRBJ1-2; no clear D. This CDR3 has 15 residues. The germline V and J ends were trimmed by 1 base and 1 base, with 13 bases remaining between them. CDR1 is SQVTM and CDR2 is ANQGSEA in the germline V gene. For the CDR3, the DNA is TGCAGCGTTGAAGCGAACCGTGTTGGTAACTATGGCTACACCTTC. Protein product: CSVEANRVGNYGYTF.